What follows describes a single T cell receptor (beta chain). This specimen comes from a study of T cells in localized non-small cell lung cancer. Germline CDR1 is SGDLS and CDR2 is YYNGEE. V lost 0 bases and J lost 8, with 11 bases in between. This CDR3 is built from 13 residues. Clones were sequenced by immunoSEQ multiplex PCR, and TCRdb holds only the in-frame ones, with some missing. This table has around 41,000 clones, approximately 86% appearing once. This clonotype was sampled from a woman aged 18 to 55 with stage III lung adenocarcinoma. V is TRBV9 and J is TRBJ1-2; unclear D gene. This material consisted of peripheral blood, taken before any cancer treatment. The CDR3 DNA reads as TGTGCCAGCAGCGTAGGGGTAAGGGTCGGCTACACCTTC. Encoded protein: CASSVGVRVGYTF. The full variable domain, completed using reference TRBV9 and TRBJ1-2, is DSGVTQTPKHLITATGQRVTLRCSPRSGDLSVYWYQQSLDQGLQFLIQYYNGEERAKGNILERFSAQQFPDLHSELNLSSLELGDSALYFCASSVGVRVGYTFGSGTRLTVV.